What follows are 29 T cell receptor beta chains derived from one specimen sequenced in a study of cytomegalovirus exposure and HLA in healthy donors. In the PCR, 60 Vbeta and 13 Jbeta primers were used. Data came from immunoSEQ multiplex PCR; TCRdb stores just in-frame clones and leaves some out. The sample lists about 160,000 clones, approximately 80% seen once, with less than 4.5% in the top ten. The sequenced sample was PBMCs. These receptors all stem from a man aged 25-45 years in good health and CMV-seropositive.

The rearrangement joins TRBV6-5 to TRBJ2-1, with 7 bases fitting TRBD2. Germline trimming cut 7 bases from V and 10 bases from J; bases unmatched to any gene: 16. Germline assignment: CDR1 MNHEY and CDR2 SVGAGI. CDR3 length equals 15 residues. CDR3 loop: CASTFRGSGSGEQFF. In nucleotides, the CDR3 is TGTGCCAGCACCTTTAGGGGTAGCGGGTCAGGAGAGCAGTTCTTC.

The CDR3 loop is CASSLGYLDGYTF. In nucleotides, the CDR3 is TGCGCCAGCAGCTTGGGCTACCTGGATGGCTACACCTTC. This chain connects TRBV5-1 to TRBJ1-2; D not resolved. The CDR3 has 13 residues. The ends were cut back, 0 bases at V and 6 bases at J, with 9 bases in the middle. The V gene's germline CDR1 is SGHRS and CDR2 YFSETQ.

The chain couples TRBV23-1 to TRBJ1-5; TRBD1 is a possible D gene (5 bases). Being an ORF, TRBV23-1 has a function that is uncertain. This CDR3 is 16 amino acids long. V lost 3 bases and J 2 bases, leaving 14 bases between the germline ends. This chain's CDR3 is CASSHSQGSCNQPQHF. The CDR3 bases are TGCGCCAGCAGTCATTCGCAGGGTTCTTGCAATCAGCCCCAGCATTTT.

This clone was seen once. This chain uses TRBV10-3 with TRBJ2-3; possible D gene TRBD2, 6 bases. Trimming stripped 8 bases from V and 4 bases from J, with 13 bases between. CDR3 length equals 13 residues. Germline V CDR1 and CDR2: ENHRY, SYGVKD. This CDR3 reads CAIGSEGPDTQYF. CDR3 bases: TGTGCCATCGGTTCGGAGGGACCAGATACGCAGTATTTT.

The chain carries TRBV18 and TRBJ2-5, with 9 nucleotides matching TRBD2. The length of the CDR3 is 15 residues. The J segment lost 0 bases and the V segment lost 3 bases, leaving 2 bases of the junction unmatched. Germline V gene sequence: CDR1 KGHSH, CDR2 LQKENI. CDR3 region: CASSPTSGYQETQYF. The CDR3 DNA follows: TGTGCCAGCTCACCTACTAGCGGGTACCAAGAGACCCAGTACTTC.

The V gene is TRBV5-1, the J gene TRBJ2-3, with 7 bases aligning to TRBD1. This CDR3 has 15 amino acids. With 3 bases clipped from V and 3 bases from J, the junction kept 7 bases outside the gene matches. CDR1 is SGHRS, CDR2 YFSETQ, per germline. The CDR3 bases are TGCGCCAGCAGCTCCGATCAGGGGGTGACAGATACGCAGTATTTT. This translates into CASSSDQGVTDTQYF.

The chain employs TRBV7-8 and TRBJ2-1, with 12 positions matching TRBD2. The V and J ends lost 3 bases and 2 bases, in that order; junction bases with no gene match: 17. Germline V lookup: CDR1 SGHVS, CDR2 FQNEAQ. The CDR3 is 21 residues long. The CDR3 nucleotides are TGTGCCAGCAGCTTTACAGGGGGCCGACTGACTAGCGGGAGTACCTACAATGAGCAGTTCTTC. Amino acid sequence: CASSFTGGRLTSGSTYNEQFF.

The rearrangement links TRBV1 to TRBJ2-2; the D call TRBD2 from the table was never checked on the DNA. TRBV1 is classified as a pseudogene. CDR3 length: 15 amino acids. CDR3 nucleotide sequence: TGCACCAGCAGCCAGGGGGACTACGACGCCGGGGAGCTGTTTTTT. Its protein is CTSSQGDYDAGELFF.

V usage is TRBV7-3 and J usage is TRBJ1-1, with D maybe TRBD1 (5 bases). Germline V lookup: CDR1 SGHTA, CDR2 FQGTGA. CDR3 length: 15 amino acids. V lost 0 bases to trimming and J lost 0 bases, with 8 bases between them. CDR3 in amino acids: CASSLTQGMNTEAFF. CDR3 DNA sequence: TGTGCCAGCAGCTTAACGCAGGGCATGAACACTGAAGCTTTCTTT.

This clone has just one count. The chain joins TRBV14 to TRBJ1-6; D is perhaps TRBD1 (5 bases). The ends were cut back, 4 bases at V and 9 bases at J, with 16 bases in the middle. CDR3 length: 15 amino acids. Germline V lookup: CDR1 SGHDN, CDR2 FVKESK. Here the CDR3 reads CASSLPGGVGSPLHF. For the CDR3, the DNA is TGTGCCAGCAGCCTACCGGGGGGAGTTGGTTCACCCCTCCACTTT.

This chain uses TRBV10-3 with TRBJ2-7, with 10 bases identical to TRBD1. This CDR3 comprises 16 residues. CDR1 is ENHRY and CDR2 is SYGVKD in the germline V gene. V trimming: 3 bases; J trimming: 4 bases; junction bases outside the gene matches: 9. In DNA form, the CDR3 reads TGTGCCATCAGTGACTACCGGACAGGGGGTTCGTACGAGCAGTACTTC. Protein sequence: CAISDYRTGGSYEQYF.

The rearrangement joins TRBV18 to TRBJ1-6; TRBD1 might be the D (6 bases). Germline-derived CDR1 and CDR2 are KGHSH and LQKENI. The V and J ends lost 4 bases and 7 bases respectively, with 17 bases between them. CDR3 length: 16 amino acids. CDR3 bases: TGTGCCAGCTCACTCTTTGTCAGGACAGACAATTCACCCCTCCACTTT. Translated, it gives CASSLFVRTDNSPLHF.

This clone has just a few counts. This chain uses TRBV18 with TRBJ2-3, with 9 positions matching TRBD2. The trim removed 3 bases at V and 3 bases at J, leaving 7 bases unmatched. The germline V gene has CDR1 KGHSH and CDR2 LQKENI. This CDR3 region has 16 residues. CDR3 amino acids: CASSPLAGGPTDTQYF. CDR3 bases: TGTGCCAGCTCACCTCTGGCGGGGGGGCCAACAGATACGCAGTATTTT.

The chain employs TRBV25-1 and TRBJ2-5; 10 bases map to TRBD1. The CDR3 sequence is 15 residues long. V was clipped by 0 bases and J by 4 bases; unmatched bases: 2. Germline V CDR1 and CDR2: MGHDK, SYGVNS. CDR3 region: CASSEYGQGGETQYF. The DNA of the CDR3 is TGTGCCAGCAGTGAATATGGACAGGGGGGAGAGACCCAGTACTTC. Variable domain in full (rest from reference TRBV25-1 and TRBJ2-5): EADIYQTPRYLVIGTGKKITLECSQTMGHDKMYWYQQDPGMELHLIHYSYGVNSTEKGDLSSESTVSRIRTEHFPLTLESARPSHTSQYLCASSEYGQGGETQYFGPGTRLLVL.

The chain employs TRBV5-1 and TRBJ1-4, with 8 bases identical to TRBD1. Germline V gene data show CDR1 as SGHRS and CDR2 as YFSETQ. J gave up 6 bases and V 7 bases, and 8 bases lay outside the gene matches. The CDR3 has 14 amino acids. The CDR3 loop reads CASGKQGGDEKLFF. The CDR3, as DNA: TGCGCCAGCGGAAAACAGGGGGGAGATGAAAAACTGTTTTTT.

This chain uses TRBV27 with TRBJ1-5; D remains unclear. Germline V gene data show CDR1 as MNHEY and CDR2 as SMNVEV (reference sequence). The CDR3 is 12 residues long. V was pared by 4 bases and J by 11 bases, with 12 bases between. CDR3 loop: CASSSPGAAQHF. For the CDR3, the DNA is TGTGCCAGCAGTTCCCCTGGAGCAGCCCAGCATTTT.

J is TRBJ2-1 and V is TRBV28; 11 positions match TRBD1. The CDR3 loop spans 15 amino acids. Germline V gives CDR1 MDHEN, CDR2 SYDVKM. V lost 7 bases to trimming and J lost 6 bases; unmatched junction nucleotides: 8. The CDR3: CASTDGTGGINEQFF. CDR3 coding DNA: TGTGCCAGCACGGACGGGACAGGGGGAATCAATGAGCAGTTCTTC. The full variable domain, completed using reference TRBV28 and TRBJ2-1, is DVKVTQSSRYLVKRTGEKVFLECVQDMDHENMFWYRQDPGLGLRLIYFSYDVKMKEKGDIPEGYSVSREKKERFSLILESASTNQTSMYLCASTDGTGGINEQFFGPGTRLTVL.

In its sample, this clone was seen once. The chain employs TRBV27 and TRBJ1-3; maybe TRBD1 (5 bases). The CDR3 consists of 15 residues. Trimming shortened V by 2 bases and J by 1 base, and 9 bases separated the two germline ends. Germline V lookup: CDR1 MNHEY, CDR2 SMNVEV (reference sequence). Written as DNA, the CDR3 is TGTGCCAGCAGTTTAATCGGGGGTTCTGGAAACACCATATATTTT. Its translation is CASSLIGGSGNTIYF.

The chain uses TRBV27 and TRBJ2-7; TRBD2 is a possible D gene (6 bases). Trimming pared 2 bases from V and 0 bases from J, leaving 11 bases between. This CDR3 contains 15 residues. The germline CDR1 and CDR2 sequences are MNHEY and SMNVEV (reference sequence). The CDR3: CASSLLFGGSYEQYF. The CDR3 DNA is TGTGCCAGCAGTTTACTTTTCGGGGGCTCCTACGAGCAGTACTTC.

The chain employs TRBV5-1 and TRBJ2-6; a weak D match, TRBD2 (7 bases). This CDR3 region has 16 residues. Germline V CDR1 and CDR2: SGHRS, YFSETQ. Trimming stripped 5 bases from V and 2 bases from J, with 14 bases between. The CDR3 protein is CASSYQGRAGANVLTF. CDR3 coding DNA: TGCGCCAGCAGTTACCAGGGGAGGGCTGGGGCCAACGTCCTGACTTTC.

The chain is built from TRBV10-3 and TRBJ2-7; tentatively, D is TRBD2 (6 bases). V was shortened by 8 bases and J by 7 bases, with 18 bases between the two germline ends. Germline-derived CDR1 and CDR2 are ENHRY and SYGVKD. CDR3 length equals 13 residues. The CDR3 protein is CAISQGRAGEQYF. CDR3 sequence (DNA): TGTGCCATCTCCCAGGGACGGGCGGGGGAGCAGTACTTC.

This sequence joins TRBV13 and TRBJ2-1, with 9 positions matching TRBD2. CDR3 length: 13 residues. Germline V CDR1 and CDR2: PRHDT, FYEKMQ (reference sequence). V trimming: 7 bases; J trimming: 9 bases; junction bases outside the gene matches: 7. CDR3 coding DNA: TGTGCCAGCAACGGCGGGGGGGCCATTGAGCAGTTCTTC. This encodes CASNGGGAIEQFF.

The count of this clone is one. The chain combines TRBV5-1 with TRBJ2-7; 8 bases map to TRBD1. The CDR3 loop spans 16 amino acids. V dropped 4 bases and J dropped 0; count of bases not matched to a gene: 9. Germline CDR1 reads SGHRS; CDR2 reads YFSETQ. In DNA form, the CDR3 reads TGCGCCAGCAGCGTGGCTCGGACAGGGAGCTCCTACGAGCAGTACTTC. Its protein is CASSVARTGSSYEQYF.

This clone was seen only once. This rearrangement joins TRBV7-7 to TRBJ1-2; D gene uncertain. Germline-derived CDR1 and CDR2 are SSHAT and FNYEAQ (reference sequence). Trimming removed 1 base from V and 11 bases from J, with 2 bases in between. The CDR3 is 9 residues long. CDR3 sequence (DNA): TGTGCCAGCAGCTTAGTATACACCTTC. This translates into CASSLVYTF.

The CDR3: CASSLGTRGRGHTGELFF. The DNA of the CDR3 is TGTGCCAGCAGCTTAGGAACCCGCGGCAGGGGGCATACCGGGGAGCTGTTTTTT. The chain is built from TRBV11-2 and TRBJ2-2, with TRBD1 matching 8 bases. Germline V lookup: CDR1 SGHAT, CDR2 FQNNGV. The trim removed 1 base at V and 5 bases at J, leaving 12 bases unmatched. This CDR3 has 18 residues.

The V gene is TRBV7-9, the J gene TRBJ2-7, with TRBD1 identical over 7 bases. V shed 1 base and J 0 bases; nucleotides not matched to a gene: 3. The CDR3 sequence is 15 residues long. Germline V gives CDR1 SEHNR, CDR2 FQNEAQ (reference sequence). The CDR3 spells CASSLDRDSSYEQYF. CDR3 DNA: TGTGCCAGCAGCTTAGATCGGGACAGCTCCTACGAGCAGTACTTC.

CDR3 sequence reads: CASSQEIAGADTQYF. Written as DNA, the CDR3 is TGCGCCAGCAGCCAAGAGATAGCGGGGGCAGATACGCAGTATTTT. The rearrangement uses TRBV4-1 and TRBJ2-3; TRBD2 agrees at 9 bases. V shed 0 bases and J 4 bases; nucleotides not matched to a gene: 2. Germline-derived CDR1 and CDR2 are MGHRA and YSYEKL. The CDR3 consists of 15 residues.

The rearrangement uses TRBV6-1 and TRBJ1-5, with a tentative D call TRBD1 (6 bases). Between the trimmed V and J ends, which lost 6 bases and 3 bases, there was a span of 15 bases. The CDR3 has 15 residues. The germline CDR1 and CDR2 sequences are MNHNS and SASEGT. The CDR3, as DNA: TGTGCCAGCAGCTTTACAGGGCTTAACAATCAGCCCCAGCATTTT. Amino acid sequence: CASSFTGLNNQPQHF.

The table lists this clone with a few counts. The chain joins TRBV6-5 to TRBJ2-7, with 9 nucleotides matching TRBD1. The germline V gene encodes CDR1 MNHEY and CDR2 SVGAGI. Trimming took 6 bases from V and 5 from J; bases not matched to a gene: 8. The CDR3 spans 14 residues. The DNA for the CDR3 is TGTGCCAGCAGAGTGGGACAGGGACTCAACGAGCAGTACTTC. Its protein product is CASRVGQGLNEQYF.